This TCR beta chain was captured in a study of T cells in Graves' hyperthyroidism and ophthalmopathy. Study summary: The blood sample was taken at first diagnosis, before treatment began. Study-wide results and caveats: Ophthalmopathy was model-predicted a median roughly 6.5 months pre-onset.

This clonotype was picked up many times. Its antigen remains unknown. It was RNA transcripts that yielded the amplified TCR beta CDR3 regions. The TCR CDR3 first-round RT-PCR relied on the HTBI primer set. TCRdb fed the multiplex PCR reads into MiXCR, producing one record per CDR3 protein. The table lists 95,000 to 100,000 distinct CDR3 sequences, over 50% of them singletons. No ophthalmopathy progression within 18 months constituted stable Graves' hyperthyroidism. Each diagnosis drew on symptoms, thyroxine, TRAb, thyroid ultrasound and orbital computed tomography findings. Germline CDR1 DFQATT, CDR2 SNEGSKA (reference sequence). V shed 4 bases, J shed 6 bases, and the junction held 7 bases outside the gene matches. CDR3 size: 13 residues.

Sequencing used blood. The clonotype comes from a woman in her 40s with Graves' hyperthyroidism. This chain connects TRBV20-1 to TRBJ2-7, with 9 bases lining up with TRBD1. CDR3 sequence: CSAMGQGGGEQYF. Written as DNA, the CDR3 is TGCAGTGCTATGGGACAGGGCGGTGGCGAGCAGTACTTC.